This T cell receptor beta chain stems from a study of monozygotic twins with inflammatory bowel disease. Study-wide findings and caveats: Distinct T cell subtypes could not be told apart. The authors note that differing immunosuppressive treatments may have added variability to patient repertoires. Possibly because of limited power, concordant and discordant twins showed no difference in repertoire similarity.

CDR3 length equals 16 residues. Germline V lookup: CDR1 MNHEY, CDR2 SMNVEV (reference sequence). Remarks on this clonotype: Its antigen is still unknown.

No DNA is given; TCRdb re-called the 5' RACE reads and lists each CDR3 protein once. Its table records 210,000 or so distinct CDR3 sequences. From whole blood, total RNA was isolated without any sorting of T cells. The chain carries TRBV27 and TRBJ1-6; TCRdb calls TRBD1, which cannot be checked without DNA. Specimen: blood. This TCR derives from a human donor with ulcerative colitis or Crohn's disease, or a healthy co-twin of an affected twin (not recorded which). CDR3 loop: CASSLNTQGRRTPLHF.